The clone carrying this T cell receptor beta chain occurred a few times. Antigen: not known. The V gene lost 4 bases and the J gene lost 0 bases, with 7 bases spanning the gap. From germline, CDR1 is MNHNS and CDR2 SASEGT. This CDR3 comprises 15 residues. The data originate from a study of cytomegalovirus exposure and HLA in healthy donors. Broader study findings: Information on immune exposure was restricted to one variable (CMV serostatus). Presence/absence analyses supposed approximately even sequencing depth among donors.

Primers included in the PCR were 60 Vbeta and 13 Jbeta primers. Clones were sequenced by immunoSEQ multiplex PCR, and TCRdb holds only the in-frame ones, with some missing. The repertoire consists of around 120,000 clones, with less than 65% occurring once and the leading ten covering 9% to 10%. This clonotype was sampled from a man in his forties or fifties in good health and CMV-seropositive. The rearrangement links TRBV6-1 to TRBJ2-6; D gene uncertain. The material sequenced was PBMCs. The CDR3 DNA is TGTGCCAGCAGTGGCAGGTACTCTGGGGCCAACGTCCTGACTTTC. The encoded protein is CASSGRYSGANVLTF.